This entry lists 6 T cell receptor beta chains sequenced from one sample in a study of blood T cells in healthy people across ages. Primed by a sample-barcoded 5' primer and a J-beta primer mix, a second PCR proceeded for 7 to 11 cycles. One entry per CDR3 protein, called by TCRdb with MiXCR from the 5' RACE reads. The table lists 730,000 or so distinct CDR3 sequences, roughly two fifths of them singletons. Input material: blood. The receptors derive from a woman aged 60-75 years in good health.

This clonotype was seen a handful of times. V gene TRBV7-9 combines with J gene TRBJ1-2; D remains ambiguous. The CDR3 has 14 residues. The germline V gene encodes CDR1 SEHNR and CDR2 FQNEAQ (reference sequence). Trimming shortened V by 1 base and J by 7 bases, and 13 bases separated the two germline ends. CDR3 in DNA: TGTGCCAGCAGCTTAGATGCCCCACTCGGTGGCTACACCTTC. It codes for CASSLDAPLGGYTF.

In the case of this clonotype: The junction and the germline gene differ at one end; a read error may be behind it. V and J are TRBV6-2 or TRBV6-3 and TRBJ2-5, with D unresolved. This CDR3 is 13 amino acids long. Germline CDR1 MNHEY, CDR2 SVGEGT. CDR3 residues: CASSDSGSETQYF. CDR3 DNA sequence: TGTGCCAGCAGTGACTCCGGTTCTGAGACCCAGTACTTC.

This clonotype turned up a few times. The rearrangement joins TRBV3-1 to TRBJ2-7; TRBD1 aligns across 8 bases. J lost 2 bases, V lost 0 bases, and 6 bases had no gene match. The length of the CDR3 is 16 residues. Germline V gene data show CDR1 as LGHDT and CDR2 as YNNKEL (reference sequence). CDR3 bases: TGTGCCAGCAGCCAAGATAACAGGGGGTCCCCCTACGAGCAGTACTTC. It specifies CASSQDNRGSPYEQYF.

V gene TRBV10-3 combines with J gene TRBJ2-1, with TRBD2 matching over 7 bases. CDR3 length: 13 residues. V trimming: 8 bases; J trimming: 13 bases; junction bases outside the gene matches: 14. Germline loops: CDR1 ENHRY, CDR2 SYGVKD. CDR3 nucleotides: TGTGCCATCCAGACTAGCCTGGGAGAGACCCAGTTCTTC. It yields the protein CAIQTSLGETQFF.

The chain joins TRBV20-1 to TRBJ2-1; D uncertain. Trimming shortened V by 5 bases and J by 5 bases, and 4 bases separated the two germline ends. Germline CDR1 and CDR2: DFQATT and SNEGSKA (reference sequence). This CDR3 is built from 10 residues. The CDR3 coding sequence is TGCAGTGCTGGGGACAATGAGCAGTTCTTC. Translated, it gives CSAGDNEQFF.

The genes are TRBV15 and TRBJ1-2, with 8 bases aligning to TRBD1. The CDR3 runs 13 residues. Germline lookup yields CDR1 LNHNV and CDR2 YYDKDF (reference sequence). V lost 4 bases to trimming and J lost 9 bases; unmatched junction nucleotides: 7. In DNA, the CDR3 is TGTGCCACCAGCATGTCAGGGGGCGAACGCTACACCTTC. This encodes CATSMSGGERYTF.